What follows is one TCR beta chain and its context. Its target antigen remains unknown. It has no much larger one-base neighbor in the sample; base qualities were not kept. Genomic DNA was extracted from sorted cells for sequencing of the TCRbeta CDR3 region. The immunoSEQ Assay was used for sequencing of TCRbeta CDR3 regions. TCRdb provides this immuneACCESS table in a form limited to in-frame rearrangements. Some clones are lacking; in checked studies, under half of them reflect an unresolved V gene, and why the rest are absent is not known. This sample has 95,000 to 100,000 clones in its table, and 90% to 95% of those were observed once. The top ten clonotypes cover 0.25% to 0.3% of the sample. This entry belongs to a study of OX40 agonist ivuxolimab in advanced cancers. With regard to the full study: Ivuxolimab was an agonistic, fully human IgG2 monoclonal antibody directed against OX40 (CD134), a costimulatory receptor. Intravenous ivuxolimab was administered to patients every 2 weeks at six dose levels: 0.01, 0.1, 0.3, 1.5, 3 and 10 mg/kg. Of the approximately 50 patients in dose escalation, about 20 had hepatocellular carcinoma, some 15 had melanoma, 9 had renal cell carcinoma and 9 had head and neck cancer. In the dose-escalation cohort, more than 75% of patients were male, and the mean age was approximately 55 years, with a range of about 23 to 90. Patients were allowed to have had prior anti-PD-1, anti-PD-L1 or anti-CTLA-4 therapy, and roughly 40% of the dose-escalation patients had previously received checkpoint inhibitors. Partial responses were achieved by three dose-escalation patients, of whom one had hepatocellular carcinoma and two had cutaneous melanoma. Peripheral TCRbeta sequencing aimed to test whether ivuxolimab altered TCR sequence diversity and caused clonal T-cell expansion. The monotherapy dose-escalation portion (N ≈ 50 patients) of the phase I ivuxolimab trial is reported in the paper.

Overall study outcomes, separate from this receptor: Low levels of normalized T-cell clonal expansion were also seen in some patients who did not respond. In the 0.1-3.0 mg/kg groups, partial responders had among the lowest normalized peripheral clonal expansion, particularly in CD8+ T cells. Antigen specificity was not determined for the clonally expanded peripheral T cells. After ivuxolimab, more expanded clones were found on average in CD8+ T cells than in CD4+ T cells. At doses of 0.1 to 3.0 mg/kg, clonal expansion of both CD4+ and CD8+ T cells in blood was seen between baseline and week 6.

The trial excluded patients who had a history of autoimmune disease or were on systemic immunosuppression. Peripheral blood for TCR sequencing was collected from all dose cohorts at baseline, on cycle 4 day 1, and on cycle 7 day 1. The samples were drawn from a first-in-human, open-label, multicenter phase I dose-escalation trial of ivuxolimab. Adults with locally advanced or metastatic melanoma, renal cell carcinoma, hepatocellular carcinoma or head and neck squamous cell carcinoma were enrolled in the trial. Before TCR sequencing, CD4+ and CD8+ T cells were separately sorted from peripheral blood. Sample: CD4+ or CD8+ T cells sorted from blood, taken in a trial of the OX40 agonist ivuxolimab. The receptor's source is an adult with an advanced solid tumor such as melanoma, head and neck, liver or kidney cancer.

The nucleotides read TGTGCCAGCAGTTCTTATACGTCCTCTAGCACAGATACGCAGTATTTT. The encoded protein is CASSSYTSSSTDTQYF. The chain employs TRBV6-6 and TRBJ2-3; the D gene assignment is ambiguous. Counted from cysteine to phenylalanine, this CDR3 has 16 amino acids. Only the CDR3 part of the read is kept: 48 bases, read in frame from the first base. The germline V gene (reference sequence) supplies CDR1 MNHNY and CDR2 SVGAGI. Cut back by 4 bases and 0 bases, the V and J ends lie 14 bases apart.